A single sample gave rise to the 17 T cell receptor beta chains below, sequenced in a study of T-cell reconstitution after alpha-beta-depleted transplantation in children. Unique molecular identifiers were used to barcode this TCRbeta library. MiXCR was run by TCRdb on the PCR reads, yielding one entry per CDR3 protein. The repertoire holds around 78,000 distinct CDR3 sequences, with approximately 7.3% as singletons. Source: PBMCs from the stem cell graft donor, taken from the stem cell graft. The receptors derive from a human donor who donated a stem cell graft to a child with acute lymphoblastic leukemia.

This clonotype was seen a few times. V is TRBV20-1 and J is TRBJ1-6; a possible D gene is TRBD1 (5 bases). The ends were cut back, 2 bases at V and 0 bases at J, with 8 bases in the middle. CDR3 length equals 15 residues. Germline V gene lookup returns CDR1 DFQATT and CDR2 SNEGSKA (reference sequence). CDR3 in amino acids: CSARFRGSYNSPLHF. CDR3 sequence (DNA): TGCAGTGCTAGATTTAGGGGCTCCTATAATTCACCCCTCCACTTT.

This chain's CDR3 is CASSLFGGAGDTQYF. The DNA of the CDR3 is TGTGCCAGCAGCTTGTTCGGGGGGGCTGGAGATACGCAGTATTTT. V gene TRBV7-6 combines with J gene TRBJ2-3; 8 nucleotides agree with TRBD2. The CDR3 has 15 amino acids. Trimming removed 3 bases from V and 5 bases from J; junction bases left unmatched: 7. CDR1 and CDR2 from the germline V gene are SGHVS and FNYEAQ.

This clonotype was counted at least ten times. This rearrangement joins TRBV13 to TRBJ2-2, with 8 positions matching TRBD1. V lost 5 bases and J lost 8; bases outside the gene matches: 7. Germline lookup yields CDR1 PRHDT and CDR2 FYEKMQ (reference sequence). CDR3 length equals 14 residues. The CDR3 loop reads CASSTWTGHGELFF. The CDR3 DNA reads as TGTGCCAGCAGCACCTGGACAGGGCATGGGGAGCTGTTTTTT. The full variable domain, its missing parts supplied by reference TRBV13 and TRBJ2-2, is AAGVIQSPRHLIKEKRETATLKCYPIPRHDTVYWYQQGPGQDPQFLISFYEKMQSDKGSIPDRFSAQQFSDYHSELNMSSLELGDSALYFCASSTWTGHGELFFGEGSRLTVL.

This clonotype was observed at least ten times. The V call is TRBV6-5, the J call TRBJ1-2; 10 nucleotides align to TRBD1. The CDR3 is 15 amino acids. The germline CDR1 and CDR2 sequences are MNHEY and SVGAGI. V was pared by 6 bases and J by 4 bases, with 8 bases of the junction left unmatched. The CDR3: CASRGDRGHGYGYTF. DNA of the CDR3: TGTGCCAGCAGGGGAGACAGGGGGCATGGCTATGGCTACACCTTC.

In this sample, this clonotype turned up many times. The chain recombines TRBV7-2 with TRBJ1-4; 8 nucleotides line up with TRBD1. J was trimmed by 5 bases and V by 6 bases; bases with no gene match: 8. Germline-derived CDR1 and CDR2 are SGHTA and FQGNSA. This CDR3 has 15 amino acids. DNA of the CDR3: TGTGCCAGCAGGCCGACAGGGGTAGGCAATGAAAAACTGTTTTTT. This codes for CASRPTGVGNEKLFF.

This clonotype showed up many times. The chain is built from TRBV27 and TRBJ1-4, with 7 bases aligning to TRBD1. This CDR3 is 14 amino acids long. In germline, CDR1 is MNHEY, CDR2 SMNVEV (reference sequence). V trimming: 4 bases; J trimming: 6 bases; junction bases outside the gene matches: 5. The CDR3 loop is CASSSGQVDEKLFF. The CDR3 DNA sequence: TGTGCCAGCAGTTCCGGACAGGTGGATGAAAAACTGTTTTTT.

In its sample, this clonotype was seen many times. V gene TRBV4-2 combines with J gene TRBJ2-1; TRBD2 matches 11 bases. CDR1 is LGHNA, CDR2 YNFKEQ, per germline. This CDR3 comprises 16 residues. The J segment lost 12 bases and the V segment lost 1 base, leaving 11 bases of the junction unmatched. CDR3 amino acids: CASSQGGSGGVLGQFF. CDR3 DNA: TGTGCCAGCAGCCAAGGGGGTAGCGGGGGGGTTCTCGGGCAGTTCTTC.

V is TRBV18 and J is TRBJ2-7; D unresolved. The V gene's germline CDR1 is KGHSH and CDR2 LQKENI. The length of the CDR3 is 12 residues. V was trimmed by 3 bases and J by 2 bases, leaving 5 bases between them. The CDR3 DNA reads as TGTGCCAGCTCACCCGACACCTACGAGCAGTACTTC. The encoded protein is CASSPDTYEQYF.

This clonotype appeared many times. The chain combines TRBV5-1 with TRBJ2-5; weak D call: TRBD2 (6 bases). Germline-derived CDR1 and CDR2 are SGHRS and YFSETQ. The CDR3 totals 15 residues. V lost 4 bases and J lost 5, with 18 bases in between. CDR3 in DNA: TGCGCCAGCAGCGTCGCGGGACTTTGGGGGGAGACCCAGTACTTC. It is translated as CASSVAGLWGETQYF.

This clonotype has ten or more counts. V and J are TRBV25-1 and TRBJ2-3; unclear D gene. Germline loops: CDR1 MGHDK, CDR2 SYGVNS. The CDR3 runs to 12 residues. Trimming left V 10 bases short and J 2 bases short, with 10 bases between. CDR3 protein: CAIGVNTDTQYF. The CDR3 region has the DNA TGTGCCATTGGGGTTAACACAGATACGCAGTATTTT.

This clonotype turned up a few times. The chain has TRBV7-3 and TRBJ1-5; D gene ambiguous. Between the trimmed V and J ends, which lost 5 bases and 5 bases, there was a span of 10 bases. This CDR3 contains 13 residues. Per germline, CDR1 SGHTA and CDR2 FQGTGA. The DNA of the CDR3 is TGTGCCAGCAGCCCCGGGGAGGATCAGCCCCAGCATTTT. This gives the protein CASSPGEDQPQHF.

This clonotype occurred many times. The V call is TRBV12-3 or TRBV12-4, the J call TRBJ1-6; TRBD1 aligns across 8 bases. The length of the CDR3 is 14 residues. The junction had 3 bases not matched to a gene; V was cut back by 4 bases and J by 7 bases. CDR3 nucleotide sequence: TGTGCCAGCAGTTCAACAGGGGGAAATTCACCCCTCCACTTT. Its protein product is CASSSTGGNSPLHF.

This clonotype was found many times. This chain links TRBV19 with TRBJ1-5, with D possibly matching TRBD1 (5 bases). Per the germline V gene, CDR1 is LNHDA and CDR2 is SQIVND (reference sequence). This CDR3 spans 15 amino acids. V was pared by 7 bases and J by 0 bases, with 13 bases between. CDR3 DNA sequence: TGTGCCAGTATAAACGGGGCCGATAGCAATCAGCCCCAGCATTTT. Its protein is CASINGADSNQPQHF.

This clonotype was seen many times. The genes are TRBV6-5 and TRBJ1-5; D is uncertain. This CDR3 region has 15 residues. CDR1 and CDR2 from the germline V gene are MNHEY and SVGAGI. The V end lost 0 bases, the J end lost 3 bases, and 9 bases lay between the germline ends. The CDR3 is CASSYSMRTNQPQHF. CDR3 nucleotides: TGTGCCAGCAGTTACTCGATGCGGACCAATCAGCCCCAGCATTTT.

This clonotype was counted many times. This rearrangement joins TRBV29-1 to TRBJ1-4; unclear D gene. Trimming took 7 bases from V and 5 from J, leaving 14 bases between them. Germline CDR1 is SQVTM and CDR2 is ANQGSEA. The CDR3 length is 13 residues. The CDR3 spells CSARSQDNEKLFF. The DNA of the CDR3 is TGCAGCGCCCGGAGCCAGGACAATGAAAAACTGTTTTTT.

This clonotype was detected ten times or more. V usage is TRBV6-6 and J usage is TRBJ2-7; 7 nucleotides agree with TRBD1. CDR3 size: 15 residues. The V gene's germline CDR1 is MNHNY and CDR2 SVGAGI (reference sequence). V was pared by 6 bases and J by 2 bases, with 10 bases of the junction left unmatched. CDR3 sequence (DNA): TGTGCCAGCAGGCTCGAATACAGGGGAACCTACGAGCAGTACTTC. This codes for CASRLEYRGTYEQYF.

At least ten counts were recorded for this clonotype. The gene calls are TRBV7-9 and TRBJ1-6; D ambiguous. The V gene lost 4 bases and the J gene lost 6 bases, with 16 bases spanning the gap. The CDR3 is made up of 16 amino acids. The germline V gene has CDR1 SEHNR and CDR2 FQNEAQ (reference sequence). In DNA, the CDR3 is TGTGCCAGCAGCTCCCGGGAAACCTGGGGTAATTCACCCCTCCACTTT. It translates to CASSSRETWGNSPLHF.